The clone carrying this TCR beta chain was seen ten or more times. Its antigen is not identified. This record comes from a study of T cell repertoires in cytomegalovirus infection. For the study at large: An indication of both CMV infection and matching HLA type came from public TCR beta signatures. Findings and limits, study-wide: HLA-C-restricted CMV-specific TCR beta clonotypes were dominant in the ex vivo response. CMV carriers having the relevant HLA were flagged by cumulative public TCR beta family frequency.

This CDR3 is 11 amino acids long. CDR1 SGHTA and CDR2 FQGNSA come from the germline V gene. The germline V and J ends were trimmed by 4 bases and 6 bases, with 7 bases remaining between them. MiXCR, applied by TCRdb to the reads, yields one record per CDR3 protein. The table shows 300,000 to 450,000 distinct CDR3 sequences, with approximately 18% occurring only once. The V call is TRBV7-2, the J call TRBJ2-7; unclear D gene. The TCR originated in a human donor in good health (CMV status not recorded). Some clones in this sample may be carry-over from other donors' samples. Sequencing was carried out using PBMCs. The CDR3 protein is CASSYGREQYF. The CDR3 DNA follows: TGTGCCAGCAGCTACGGACGCGAGCAGTACTTC. Based on the CDR3 plus reference TRBV7-2 and TRBJ2-7, the full variable domain is GAGVSQSPSNKVTEKGKDVELRCDPISGHTALYWYRQSLGQGLEFLIYFQGNSAPDKSGLPSDRFSAERTGGSVSTLTIQRTQQEDSAVYLCASSYGREQYFGPGTRLTVT.